These 4 T cell receptor beta chains were all obtained from the same sample, sequenced in a study of T cells in Graves' hyperthyroidism and ophthalmopathy. TCR beta CDR3 regions were amplified from RNA. The TCR CDR3 first-round RT-PCR relied on the HTBI primer set. TCRdb re-called the multiplex PCR reads through MiXCR, storing one row per CDR3 protein. This sample has some 530,000 distinct CDR3 sequences, with 22% found just once. The source material was blood. Every receptor here comes from an older woman with Graves' ophthalmopathy.

The CDR3 DNA is TGCAGTGCTAGAGATCTACTAGCGGCCCGGTTTCCCAACACCGGGGAGCTGTTTTTT. Residues: CSARDLLAARFPNTGELFF. The chain combines TRBV20-1 with TRBJ2-2; TRBD2 agrees at 8 bases. The germline V gene encodes CDR1 DFQATT and CDR2 SNEGSKA (reference sequence). This CDR3 comprises 19 residues. J was trimmed by 2 bases and V by 0 bases; bases with no gene match: 14.

CDR3 loop: CASSQTGSFQPQHF. The DNA for the CDR3 is TGTGCCAGCAGCCAGACAGGGTCGTTTCAGCCCCAGCATTTT. V and J are TRBV7-2 and TRBJ1-5; TRBD1 agrees at 7 bases. This CDR3 is 14 amino acids long. CDR1 and CDR2 from the germline V gene are SGHTA and FQGNSA. V was pared by 5 bases and J by 6 bases, with 7 bases of the junction left unmatched.

The chain couples TRBV5-1 to TRBJ1-2; tentatively, D is TRBD1 (6 bases). The V and J ends lost 5 bases and 6 bases respectively, with 17 bases between them. The germline V gene has CDR1 SGHRS and CDR2 YFSETQ. The CDR3 sequence is 14 residues long. CDR3: CASRTGGEGDGYTF. The CDR3 nucleotides read TGCGCCAGCAGAACGGGGGGCGAAGGAGATGGCTACACCTTC. The variable domain in full, completed from reference TRBV5-1 and TRBJ1-2, reads KAGVTQTPRYLIKTRGQQVTLSCSPISGHRSVSWYQQTPGQGLQFLFEYFSETQRNKGNFPGRFSGRQFSNSRSEMNVSTLELGDSALYLCASRTGGEGDGYTFGSGTRLTVV.

This clonotype was recorded at least ten times. The chain recombines TRBV28 with TRBJ1-3; D ambiguous. CDR1 MDHEN and CDR2 SYDVKM come from the germline V gene. Trimming removed 4 bases from V and 1 base from J, with 11 bases in between. CDR3 size: 15 residues. CDR3 sequence reads: CASSSPDASGNTIYF. The CDR3 DNA sequence: TGTGCCAGCAGTTCCCCGGATGCTTCTGGAAACACCATATATTTT. Variable domain in full (rest from reference TRBV28 and TRBJ1-3): DVKVTQSSRYLVKRTGEKVFLECVQDMDHENMFWYRQDPGLGLRLIYFSYDVKMKEKGDIPEGYSVSREKKERFSLILESASTNQTSMYLCASSSPDASGNTIYFGEGSWLTVV.